Sequencing of this TCR beta chain was carried out in a study of cytomegalovirus exposure and HLA in healthy donors (TCRdb year 2017). The study in broad terms: According to an earlier analysis of 450 to 650 of the donors, some 180 million T cells yielded 100 million or so unique TCR beta sequences and 276 Gb of sequence data. Approximately 300 gigabases of sequencing data and approximately 85 million unique TCR sequences were included in an early release covering about 700 HLA-typed donors. Among the approximately 430 genotyped donors, approximately 82% belonged to the genetic ancestry cluster associated with self-reported Caucasian donors. The study was designed to test whether signatures of past pathogen exposure could be identified by cataloging public T cell receptors. The T cell repertoires of 666 subjects were profiled by immunosequencing and related to cytomegalovirus serostatus. In addition to the first cohort of around 670 subjects, a separate validation cohort of under 150 different subjects was used. To predict cytomegalovirus infection status, the study combined high-throughput TCR immunosequencing, statistical association of individual TCRs with disease status, and machine learning. A later analysis re-examined previously published TCR beta repertoires from 600 to 700 donors and added high-resolution HLA genotyping to investigate patterns of TCR occurrence. The later analysis used no new phenotypic data to find candidate immune exposures, relying instead on TCR beta sequences and their occurrence across donors. To decide whether each TCR beta V gene segment behaved as functional or pseudogenic, an earlier analysis of some 600 of the donors relied on high-throughput TCR beta sequencing. Donor age, sex, ethnicity and CMV serostatus were collected together with the repertoire data. A later genetic analysis took genome-wide SNP genotypes for about 60% of the roughly 670 donors and used that subset as a discovery cohort. Every repertoire in the discovery cohort had been generated on one and the same sequencing platform. HLA typing covered class I and class II loci at four-digit resolution. The number of donors typed differed by locus, with 629-630 for A, B, C, DRB1 and DQB1, around 520 for DQA1, about 610 for DPA1, and 450 to 480 for DPB1. Several DR-DQ haplotypes were treated as single units for association and clustering because of strong linkage in the cohort. Among about 400 genotyped donors of the cohort, an average of around 220,000 unique TCR beta nucleotide sequences was sequenced per donor, of which 15% to 20% were non-productive. Overall study outcomes, separate from this receptor: Cytomegalovirus status was reported to be diagnosed by the classifier with high specificity and sensitivity in both the original and validation cohorts. A later genetic analysis associated a missense DCLRE1C variant with V-gene and J-gene trimming of TCR beta chains, and an independent cohort replicated the association. The sequencing pipeline was judged likely to have produced a cluster of highly shared sequence variants as a technical artifact. A further reported finding was that TCR beta sequences accurately predicted the HLA-A and HLA-B alleles for most subjects in the first cohort. Roughly uniform sequencing depth across donors was assumed in presence/absence analyses, although this assumption may not hold. In an earlier analysis of approximately 590 of the donors, most TCR beta V segments were observed in productive rearrangements about 87% or about 30% of the time, broadly matching IMGT annotations. When HLA alleles, especially DR and DQ, strongly co-occurred, TCR associations were difficult to assign to individual alleles. At a false discovery rate of 0.05, a later analysis linked fewer than 20,000 TCR beta sequences to specific HLA alleles. A later genetic analysis reported fewer N-insertions in productive TCRs among donors in an Asian-associated ancestry cluster than the roughly 640-donor mean. Correlated functional status among segregating V segments might be attributable to linkage disequilibrium, but an unknown experimental factor could not be ruled out. According to a later analysis, parvovirus B19, influenza, CMV and Epstein-Barr virus appeared linked to several top co-occurrence clusters. Roughly 17 rarely observed V segments, including chromosome 9 orphons, were excluded from the earlier analysis of just under 600 of the donors because counts were too low. The study gave a list of some 150 TCR beta chains associated with cytomegalovirus. Across donors, most TCR sequences were observed very rarely, whereas some public TCRs were present in many individuals. In vitro tests confirmed that a few of the cytomegalovirus-associated TCR beta chains recognize cytomegalovirus antigens. In a later analysis, HLA-associated TCR beta chains were found to be more clonally expanded and to have lower generation probabilities than equally common non-associated chains. The authors suggested that the approach could potentially be generalized to other disease states and immunological phenotypes. Immune exposure information for the cohort was limited to CMV serostatus. HLA typing was unavailable for some donors at each locus, so association tests used only the typed subset. In a later analysis, most CMV-associated TCR beta chains were found to appear HLA-restricted, with HLA associations seemingly driven largely by CMV exposure. Only TCR beta chains were sequenced in this cohort, and the absence of alpha or paired-chain data limited detectable features. According to a later analysis, TCR association rates differed among HLA loci, with DRB1 alleles showing the most associated TCRs and HLA-C alleles showing the fewest.

In total, over 600 healthy bone marrow donors made up the cohort. All cohort members were sampled while nominally healthy, although unrecorded immune exposures were likely present. The donor was CMV seronegative and belonged to the group of 320 or so seronegative cohort members. A peripheral blood sample was collected from each donor, and TCR beta sequencing was performed on peripheral blood mononuclear cells. The Qiagen DNeasy Blood Extraction Kit was used to extract genomic DNA from the blood cell samples. Comments on this clone: Its antigen specificity is not known. No clone much larger than this one lies a single base away; base qualities are absent.

Libraries came from the immunoSEQ multiplex PCR assay. The multiplex PCR relied on a mix of 60 forward primers for TCR Vbeta segments and 13 reverse primers for TCR Jbeta segments. A multiplex PCR assay on genomic DNA amplified the CDR3 region of rearranged TCR beta genes. The amplified TCR beta libraries were sequenced on the Illumina HiSeq System as 87-base-pair reads. The authors' pipeline ran thus. A later analysis counted about 76 million unique TCR beta chains across the 650 to 700 repertoires, and around 9.9 million of these chains were shared by at least two donors. A nearest-neighbor algorithm error-corrected the raw reads and collapsed the reads into unique sequences, merging closely related sequences to remove PCR and sequencing errors. V, D and J gene segments were assigned by aligning CDR3 sequences to IMGT reference sequences. For a sequence to be retained, a match of at least six nucleotides to both a V gene segment and a J gene segment was required. Rearrangements were classified as productive when the CDR3 lacked stop codons and remained in frame with V and J, and all other rearrangements were classified as non-productive. CDR3 was defined according to IMGT convention as the region running from the second conserved V-encoded cysteine to the conserved J-encoded phenylalanine. Sequences without an unambiguous match to a single V gene segment were excluded from the earlier analysis of about 600 of the donors. An earlier analysis of 587 of the donors classified V segments as functional when productive rearrangements were above 56.7% and as segregating when the standard deviation between donors was above 5%. To diagnose cytomegalovirus status from the catalog of TCR beta chain sequences, a statistical classification framework was built. A later analysis assigned V and J genes by comparing TCR nucleotide sequences with IMGT/GENE-DB human TR gene sequences. In a later analysis, CDR3 sequences and most-parsimonious VDJ recombination scenarios were assigned using the TCRdist pipeline. In a later analysis, each TCR beta chain was defined by its CDR3 amino acid sequence together with its V-gene family, and reads without a unique V-gene family were excluded. As a way to deal with suspected cross-contamination and a sequencing artifact, a later analysis dropped 450 to 700 nucleotide sequences that were highly shared and had low generation probability. In a later analysis, a clonal expansion index for each public chain was calculated from normalized within-repertoire ranks of inferred template counts. In a later analysis, generation probabilities were computed with a VDJ recombination model fitted to out-of-frame rearrangements, and the resulting probabilities were checked against IGoR. In a later analysis, hypergeometric tests were used to score TCR-TCR, TCR-HLA and TCR-CMV co-occurrence, with a repertoire-size bias correction applied to TCR pairs. A later analysis estimated false discovery rates by permuting HLA or CMV assignments 20 times. In a later analysis, co-occurring TCRs were grouped using DBSCAN, and TCRdist sequence similarity was added for clustering within HLA-allele-positive subsets. Repertoires with fewer than 30,000 or more than 120,000 public chains, plus five repertoires with anomalous nucleotide sharing, were excluded from co-occurrence clustering. Imported from immuneACCESS, the table was reduced by TCRdb to in-frame sequences with V and J called. These copies leave out some clones; in studies compared against another copy, an unresolved V gene accounts for under half, and the cause of the remainder is not known. The D gene and trimming were derived from the DNA, and the V and J assignments and clone size from that table. This sample gives some 150,000 clones in total; less than 80% of them show up just once. Under 2.5% of the sample lies in the top ten.

Sequenced: PBMCs. The sequence came from a man aged 35-49 years in good health and CMV-seronegative.

The CDR3: CAISMGLAGGREETQYF. The base sequence is TGTGCCATCAGTATGGGACTAGCGGGAGGGCGGGAAGAGACCCAGTACTTC. Recombination joined TRBV10-3 with TRBJ2-5, and 16 bases in between align with TRBD2. The CDR3 starts with the cysteine, ends with the phenylalanine, and has 17 residues. CDR3 DNA only is kept here, 51 bases in frame from base 1. According to the germline V gene, CDR1 reads ENHRY and CDR2 reads SYGVKD. The germline V and J ends show losses of 5 bases and 3 bases respectively, and no gene match explains 6 bases of the junction.